The source of this T cell receptor beta chain is a study of blood T cell repertoires in COVID-19 (dated by TCRdb to between 2020 and 2021). Study-wide context: The collaborator samples originated in the United States, Italy and Spain and spanned the acute and convalescent phases of COVID-19. The prospective study material was composed of cDNA or gDNA derived from T cells, B-cell-depleted T cells, or PBMCs. Subjects who had been exposed to COVID-19, were actively infected with it, or had recovered from it provided the deeply sampled blood TCRbeta repertoires that made up the dataset. The repertoires were released in a freely available public database intended as a resource for research on the immune response to SARS-CoV-2. Samples came from the ongoing ImmuneRACE study (first 160 participants) plus 1,254 subjects from 6 global collaborators. Sample metadata almost always included a de-identified subject ID, COVID-19 status, age in years and sex. Where available, HLA class I and class II types were obtained from metadata supplied by the sample provider rather than from assay-based typing. Results the study describes overall, beyond this receptor: Clinical and demographic metadata were provided uncurated, with the amount varying by source and participant.

Collaborating institutions collected whole blood in K2EDTA tubes following their own protocols. For TCRbeta analysis, collaborators shipped samples as frozen whole blood, isolated PBMCs, or DNA extracted from either of those sample types. TCRbeta CDR3 regions were amplified from genomic DNA by means of the immunoSEQ Assay, a bias-controlled multiplex PCR. The authors' pipeline ran thus. The number of nucleated cells in each sample was estimated by amplification of reference gene primers within the assay. To quantify the absolute abundance of each unique TCRbeta CDR3 rearrangement, sequence reads were collapsed and filtered. Productive Simpson clonality was computed per sample as the square root of Simpson's diversity index over productive rearrangements. TCRdb carries this immuneACCESS record with in-frame sequences only. Its versions omit some clonotypes, under half of them owing to an unresolved V gene in the studies checked, with the rest unexplained. The V and J calls and clone size were taken over from that table, and D and trimming were inferred from the DNA. This sample gives around 100,000 clones in total; around four fifths of them show up just once. Around a third of the sample rests with the top ten.

In regard to this clone: No antigen is known for it. Nothing much larger sits one base from this clone, and base qualities are not available.

According to the germline V gene, CDR1 reads SQVTM and CDR2 reads ANQGSEA. Trimming accounts for 6 bases at V and 0 bases at J, while the number of junction bases matched to no gene is 5. The CDR3 covers 13 residues, taking in both the cysteine and the phenylalanine. Of the read, only the CDR3 DNA is kept; its 39 bases are in frame from base 1. The V gene is TRBV29-1 and the J gene is TRBJ2-7; TRBD1 agrees with 7 junctional bases. The sequence was collected from a man between 65 and 85 years old with active or convalescent COVID-19. The material sequenced was peripheral blood. For the CDR3, the sequence is CSVETGVSYEQYF. Read as DNA, the sequence is TGCAGCGTGGAAACAGGGGTCTCCTACGAGCAGTACTTC.